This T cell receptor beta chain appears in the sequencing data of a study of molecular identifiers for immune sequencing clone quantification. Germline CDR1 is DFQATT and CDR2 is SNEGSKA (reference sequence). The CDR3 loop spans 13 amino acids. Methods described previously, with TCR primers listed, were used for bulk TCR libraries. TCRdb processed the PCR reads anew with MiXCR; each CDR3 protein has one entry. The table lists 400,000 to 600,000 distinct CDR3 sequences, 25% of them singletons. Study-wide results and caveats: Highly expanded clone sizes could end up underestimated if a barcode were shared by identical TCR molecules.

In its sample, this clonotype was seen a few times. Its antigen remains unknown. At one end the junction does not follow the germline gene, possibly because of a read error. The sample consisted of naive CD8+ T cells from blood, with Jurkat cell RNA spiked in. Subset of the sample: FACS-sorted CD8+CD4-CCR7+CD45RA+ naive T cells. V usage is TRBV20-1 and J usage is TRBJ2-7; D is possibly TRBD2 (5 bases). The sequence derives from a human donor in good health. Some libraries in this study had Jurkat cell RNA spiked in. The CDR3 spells CSAPGRAVYEEYF. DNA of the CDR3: TGCAGTGCTCCTGGACGAGCGGTATACGAGGAGTACTTC.